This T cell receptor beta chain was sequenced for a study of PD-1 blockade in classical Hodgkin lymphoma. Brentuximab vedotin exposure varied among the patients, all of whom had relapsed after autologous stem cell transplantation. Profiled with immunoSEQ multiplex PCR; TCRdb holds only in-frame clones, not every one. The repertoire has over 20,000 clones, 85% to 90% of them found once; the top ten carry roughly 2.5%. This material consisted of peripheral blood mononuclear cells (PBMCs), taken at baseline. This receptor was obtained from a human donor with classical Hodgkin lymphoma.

CDR3 amino acids: CASSLVGRGNEQYF. The CDR3 region has the DNA TGTGCCAGCAGCTTAGTGGGACGGGGGAACGAGCAGTACTTC. The rearrangement links TRBV7-8 to TRBJ2-7, with D tentatively TRBD2 (6 bases). The CDR3 totals 14 residues. V lost 1 base to trimming and J lost 5 bases, with 12 bases between them. CDR1 and CDR2 (germline): SGHVS, FQNEAQ.